Sequencing of this T cell receptor (beta chain) was carried out in a study of cytomegalovirus exposure and HLA in healthy donors. Study findings and constraints: A subsequent analysis found that TCR clusters from the first cohort also tended to co-occur in the approximately 130 validation repertoires, with about 95% of cluster scores above 0. The listing of 150 to 200 TCR beta chains classed them as cytomegalovirus-associated.

CDR1 is KGHSH, CDR2 LQKENI, per germline. The CDR3 sequence is 15 residues long. V shed 5 bases, J shed 2 bases, and the junction held 7 bases outside the gene matches. The protocol was immunoSEQ multiplex PCR, while the TCRdb copy is restricted to in-frame clones and leaves out a portion. The sample lists fewer than 200,000 clones; roughly nine tenths were seen once. A note on this clone: The antigen remains undetermined.

The material sequenced was PBMCs. The chain recombines TRBV18 with TRBJ1-1; 8 nucleotides match TRBD1. The origin of this receptor is a man younger than 35 in good health and CMV-seropositive. For the CDR3, the DNA is TGTGCCAGCTCAACCGCGACAGGGGCAAACACTGAAGCTTTCTTT. Protein product: CASSTATGANTEAFF.